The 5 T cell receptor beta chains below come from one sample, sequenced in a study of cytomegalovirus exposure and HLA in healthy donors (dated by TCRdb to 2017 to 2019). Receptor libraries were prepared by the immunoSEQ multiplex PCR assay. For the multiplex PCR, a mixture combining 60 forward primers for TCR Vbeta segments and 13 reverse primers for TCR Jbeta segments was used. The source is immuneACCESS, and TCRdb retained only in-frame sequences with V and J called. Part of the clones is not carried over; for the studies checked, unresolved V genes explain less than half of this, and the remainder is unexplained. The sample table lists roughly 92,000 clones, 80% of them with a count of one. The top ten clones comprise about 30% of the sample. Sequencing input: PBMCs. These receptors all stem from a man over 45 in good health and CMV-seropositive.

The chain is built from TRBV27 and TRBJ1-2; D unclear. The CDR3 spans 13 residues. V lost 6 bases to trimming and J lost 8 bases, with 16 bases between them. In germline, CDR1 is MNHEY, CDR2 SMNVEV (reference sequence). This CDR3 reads CASSLSHGGGYTF. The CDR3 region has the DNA TGTGCCAGCAGCTTAAGCCACGGCGGAGGCTACACCTTC.

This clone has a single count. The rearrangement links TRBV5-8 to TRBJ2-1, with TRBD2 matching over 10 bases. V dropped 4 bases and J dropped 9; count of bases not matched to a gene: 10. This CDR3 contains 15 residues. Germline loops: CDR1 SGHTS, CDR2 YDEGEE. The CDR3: CASSPSLAGDFEQFF. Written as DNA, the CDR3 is TGTGCCAGCAGCCCCTCCCTAGCGGGAGATTTTGAGCAGTTCTTC.

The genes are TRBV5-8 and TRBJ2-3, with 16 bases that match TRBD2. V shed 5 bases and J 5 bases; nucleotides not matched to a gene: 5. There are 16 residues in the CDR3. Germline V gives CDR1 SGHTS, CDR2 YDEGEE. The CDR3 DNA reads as TGTGCCAGCAGTTGGGGACTAGCGGGAGGGATAGATACGCAGTATTTT. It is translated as CASSWGLAGGIDTQYF.

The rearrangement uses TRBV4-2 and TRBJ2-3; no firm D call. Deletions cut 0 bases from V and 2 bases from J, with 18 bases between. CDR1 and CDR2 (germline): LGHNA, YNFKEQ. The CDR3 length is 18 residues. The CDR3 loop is CASSQDQTLPFFTDTQYF. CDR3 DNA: TGTGCCAGCAGCCAAGATCAGACTCTCCCCTTTTTCACAGATACGCAGTATTTT.

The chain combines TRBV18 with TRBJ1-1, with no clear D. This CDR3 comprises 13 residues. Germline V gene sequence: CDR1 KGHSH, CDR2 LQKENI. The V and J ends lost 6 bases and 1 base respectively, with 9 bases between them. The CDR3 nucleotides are TGTGCCAGCTCGGAAGGAGGGAACACTGAAGCTTTCTTT. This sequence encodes CASSEGGNTEAFF. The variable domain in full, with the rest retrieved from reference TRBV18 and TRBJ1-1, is NAGVMQNPRHLVRRRGQEARLRCSPMKGHSHVYWYRQLPEEGLKFMVYLQKENIIDESGMPKERFSAEFPKEGPSILRIQQVVRGDSAAYFCASSEGGNTEAFFGQGTRLTVV.